This entry concerns a single T cell receptor (beta chain). No antigen is known for it. V was cut by 5 bases and J by 3 bases, with 12 bases left in between. The CDR3 spans 14 residues. The germline V gene encodes CDR1 SGHTA and CDR2 FQGNSA. Primed by a sample-barcoded 5' primer and a J-beta primer mix, a second PCR proceeded for 7 to 11 cycles. TCRdb recomputed calls from the 5' RACE reads with MiXCR, one row per CDR3 protein. The data hold 600,000 to 850,000 distinct CDR3 sequences, with approximately 43% observed a single time. This specimen comes from a study of blood T cells in healthy people across ages. Study results and caveats: PBMCs went unsorted, and a conclusive naive versus antigen-experienced comparison was therefore prevented.

Per-sample PBMC isolation yielded at least 6.5 million cells. Sequenced material: blood. The chain employs TRBV7-2 and TRBJ2-3, with no clear D. This receptor was identified in a woman aged 60-75 years in good health. This CDR3 reads CASSPPPLTDTQYF. The CDR3 bases are TGTGCCAGCAGCCCACCACCGCTGACAGATACGCAGTATTTT.